This TCR beta chain was sequenced for a study of cytomegalovirus exposure and HLA in healthy donors. This CDR3 is built from 13 residues. CDR1 is GTSNPN and CDR2 is SVGIG in the germline V gene (reference sequence). The V segment lost 4 bases and the J segment 4 bases; nucleotides outside the gene matches: 6. Donors were drawn from the approximately 130-subject validation cohort, separate from the approximately 670-subject first cohort. Study-level points and caveats: High sensitivity and specificity were reportedly achieved when the classifier diagnosed cytomegalovirus status. A few of the chains that were CMV-associated were confirmed in vitro to be specific for CMV antigens.

In the case of this clone: Antigen unknown.

Profiling relied on immunoSEQ multiplex PCR, and the TCRdb table lists in-frame clones only, not all of them. Among about 240,000 clones listed, 70% to 90% were seen once. The chain combines TRBV30 with TRBJ2-5, with 7 positions matching TRBD1. The origin of this receptor is a woman aged 30 to 39 in good health and CMV-seropositive. Sequences were obtained from PBMCs. The CDR3 protein is CAWISRDRETQYF. The CDR3 DNA reads TGTGCCTGGATTAGCCGGGACAGAGAGACCCAGTACTTC.